These 2 T cell receptor beta chains came from one sample sequenced in a study of T cell responses to AZD1222 COVID-19 vaccine (dated by TCRdb to the early 2020s). The intended sense of this specimen's time point label: baseline before first vaccination. Library preparation was by the immunoSEQ multiplex PCR assay. TCRdb mirrors the immuneACCESS table, restricted to in-frame sequences. Some clones are absent from its copies; in checked studies, under half trace to an unresolved V gene, and the reason for the others is unknown. For this sample there are under 70,000 clones; roughly 84% appear just once. Roughly 20% of the sample rests with the top ten. The sample here was peripheral blood, taken on day 0 of AZD1222 vaccination. The origin of the receptors is an adult in good health.

The CDR3 sequence: CASSLYGVEAFF. CDR3 DNA: TGTGCCAGCAGCTTATACGGAGTTGAAGCTTTCTTT. The chain employs TRBV7-2 and TRBJ1-1; D not certain. CDR3 length: 12 residues. Looked up from germline, CDR1 is SGHTA and CDR2 is FQGNSA. Trimming removed 2 bases at V and 7 bases at J, with 8 bases between. Filled out from reference TRBV7-2 and TRBJ1-1, the complete variable domain reads GAGVSQSPSNKVTEKGKDVELRCDPISGHTALYWYRQSLGQGLEFLIYFQGNSAPDKSGLPSDRFSAERTGGSVSTLTIQRTQQEDSAVYLCASSLYGVEAFFGQGTRLTVV.

J is TRBJ1-1 and V is TRBV6-5; a weak D match, TRBD1 (6 bases). The V gene's germline CDR1 is MNHEY and CDR2 SVGAGI. Trimming shortened V by 3 bases and J by 1 base, and 12 bases separated the two germline ends. This CDR3 has 15 amino acids. CDR3 sequence: CASSYREQGNTEAFF. The CDR3 DNA sequence: TGTGCCAGCAGTTATAGGGAACAGGGGAACACTGAAGCTTTCTTT.